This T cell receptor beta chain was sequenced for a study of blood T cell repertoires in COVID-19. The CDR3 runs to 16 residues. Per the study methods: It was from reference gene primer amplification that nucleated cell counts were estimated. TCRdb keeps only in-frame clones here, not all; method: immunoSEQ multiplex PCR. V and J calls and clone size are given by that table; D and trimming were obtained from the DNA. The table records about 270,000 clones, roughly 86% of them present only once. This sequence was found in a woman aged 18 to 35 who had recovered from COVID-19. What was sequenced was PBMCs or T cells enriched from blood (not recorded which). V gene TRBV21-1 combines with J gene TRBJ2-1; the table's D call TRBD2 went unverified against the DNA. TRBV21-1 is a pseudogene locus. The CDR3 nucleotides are TGTGCCAGCGGCCACCCAGCGGGGGGGCACTACAATGAGCAGTTCTTC. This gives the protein CASGHPAGGHYNEQFF.